This TCR beta chain was documented in a study of synovial regulatory T cells in juvenile arthritis. Study-wide points: iaTreg TCR repertoires were largely private across patients and partially overlapped synovial Teff and blood CPL. iaTreg cells shared more CDR3 sequences with synovial Tregs than other blood Tregs did.

Median disease duration was approximately seven years, range 0.2-19.1. Using immunoSEQ multiplex PCR, the repertoire was profiled, and TCRdb retains in-frame clones only, with some absent. Recorded for this sample: roughly 9,800 clones. Germline CDR1 and CDR2: LNHDA and SQIVND (reference sequence). The CDR3 has 14 residues. No coding sequence is recorded. Comment on this clone: Its target is not known.

The genes are TRBV19 and TRBJ1-2. This TCR came from a donor between 2 and 35 years old with juvenile idiopathic arthritis. The sample comprised Treg cells from blood. Described subset: remaining (HLA-DR-negative) circulating blood Treg cells. CDR3: CASSKGGFRYGYTF.